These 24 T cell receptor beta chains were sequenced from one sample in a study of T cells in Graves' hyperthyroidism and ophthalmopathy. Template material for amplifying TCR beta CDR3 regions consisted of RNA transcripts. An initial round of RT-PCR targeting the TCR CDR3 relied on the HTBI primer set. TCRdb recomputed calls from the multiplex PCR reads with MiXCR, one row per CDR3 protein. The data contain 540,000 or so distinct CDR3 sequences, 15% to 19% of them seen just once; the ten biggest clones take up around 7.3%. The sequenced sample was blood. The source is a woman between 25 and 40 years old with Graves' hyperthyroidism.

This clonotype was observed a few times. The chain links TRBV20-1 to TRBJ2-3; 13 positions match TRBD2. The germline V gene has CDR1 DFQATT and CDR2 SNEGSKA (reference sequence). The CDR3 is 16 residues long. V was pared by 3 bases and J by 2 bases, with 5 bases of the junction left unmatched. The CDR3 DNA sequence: TGCAGTGCTAGGGCGGGACTAGCGGGGTACACAGATACGCAGTATTTT. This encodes CSARAGLAGYTDTQYF.

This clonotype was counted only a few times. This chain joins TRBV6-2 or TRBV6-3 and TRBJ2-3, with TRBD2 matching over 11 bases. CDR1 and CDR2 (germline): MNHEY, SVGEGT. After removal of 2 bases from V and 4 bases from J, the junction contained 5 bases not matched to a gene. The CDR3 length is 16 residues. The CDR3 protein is CASSYPSGRNADTQYF. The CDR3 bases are TGTGCCAGCAGTTACCCTAGCGGGAGGAATGCAGATACGCAGTATTTT.

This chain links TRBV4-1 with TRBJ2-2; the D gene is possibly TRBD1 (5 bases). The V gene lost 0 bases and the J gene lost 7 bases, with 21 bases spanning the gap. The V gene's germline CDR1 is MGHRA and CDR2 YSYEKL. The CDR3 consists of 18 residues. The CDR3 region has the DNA TGCGCCAGCAGCCAAGAGTCTGGGGCGGCCTTCCTTAACGGGGAGCTGTTTTTT. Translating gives CASSQESGAAFLNGELFF.

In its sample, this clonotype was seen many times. DNA of the CDR3: TGTGCCAGCAGTTGGACAGGGGCCGGCGAGCAGTACTTC. Amino acid sequence: CASSWTGAGEQYF. J is TRBJ2-7 and V is TRBV12-3 or TRBV12-4; TRBD1 aligns across 9 bases. The V gene end was trimmed by 4 bases and the J gene end by 6 bases; junction bases not matched to a gene: 4. This CDR3 is built from 13 residues.

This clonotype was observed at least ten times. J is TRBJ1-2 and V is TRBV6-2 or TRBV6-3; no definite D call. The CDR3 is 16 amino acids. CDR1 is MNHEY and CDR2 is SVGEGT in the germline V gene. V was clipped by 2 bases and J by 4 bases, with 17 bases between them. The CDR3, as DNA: TGTGCCAGCAGTTACGTCAGCAGTATCTTGCTCTATGGCTACACCTTC. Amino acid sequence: CASSYVSSILLYGYTF.

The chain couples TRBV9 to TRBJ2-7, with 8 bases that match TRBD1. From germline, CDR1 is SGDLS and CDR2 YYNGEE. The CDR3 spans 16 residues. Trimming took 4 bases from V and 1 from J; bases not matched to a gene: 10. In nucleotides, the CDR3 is TGTGCCAGCAGCCCCCGGGACAGGTTCTTGTCCTACGAGCAGTACTTC. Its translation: CASSPRDRFLSYEQYF.

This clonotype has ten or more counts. CDR3 sequence reads: CSAREVLAGPEQFF. CDR3 bases: TGCAGTGCTAGAGAGGTACTAGCGGGACCAGAGCAGTTCTTC. The chain links TRBV20-1 to TRBJ2-1; 10 nucleotides line up with TRBD2. Germline values: CDR1 DFQATT, CDR2 SNEGSKA (reference sequence). The V segment lost 0 bases and the J segment 10 bases; nucleotides outside the gene matches: 6. The length of the CDR3 is 14 residues.

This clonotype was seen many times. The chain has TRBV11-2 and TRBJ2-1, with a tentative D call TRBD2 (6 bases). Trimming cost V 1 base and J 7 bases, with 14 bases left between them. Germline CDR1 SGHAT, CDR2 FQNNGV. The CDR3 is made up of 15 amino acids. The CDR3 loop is CASSLVWLASNEQFF. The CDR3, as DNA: TGTGCCAGCAGCTTAGTCTGGCTAGCGTCGAATGAGCAGTTCTTC.

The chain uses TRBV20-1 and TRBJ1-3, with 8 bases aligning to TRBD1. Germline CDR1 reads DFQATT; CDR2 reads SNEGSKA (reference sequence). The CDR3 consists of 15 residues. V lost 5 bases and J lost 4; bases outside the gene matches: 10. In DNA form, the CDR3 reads TGCAGTGCTCCGACCTCCGGGACAGGAGGAAACACCATATATTTT. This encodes CSAPTSGTGGNTIYF.

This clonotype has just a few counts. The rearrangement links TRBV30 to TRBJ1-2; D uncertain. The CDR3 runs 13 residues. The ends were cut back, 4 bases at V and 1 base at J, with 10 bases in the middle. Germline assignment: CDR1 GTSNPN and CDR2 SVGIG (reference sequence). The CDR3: CAWKRVYNYGYTF. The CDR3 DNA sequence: TGTGCCTGGAAAAGGGTATATAACTATGGCTACACCTTC.

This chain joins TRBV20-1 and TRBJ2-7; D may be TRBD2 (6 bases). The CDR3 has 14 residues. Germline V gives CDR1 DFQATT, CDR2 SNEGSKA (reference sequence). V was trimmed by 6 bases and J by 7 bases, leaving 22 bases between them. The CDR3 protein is CSASWAGLSGEQYF. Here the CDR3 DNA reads TGCAGTGCCTCTTGGGCGGGGCTCTCGGGGGAGCAGTACTTC.

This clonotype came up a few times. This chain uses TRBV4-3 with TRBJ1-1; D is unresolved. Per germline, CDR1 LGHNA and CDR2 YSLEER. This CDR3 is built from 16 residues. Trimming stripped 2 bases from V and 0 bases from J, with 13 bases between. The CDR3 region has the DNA TGCGCCAGCAGCCAACAGACCAGGAAGATGAACACTGAAGCTTTCTTT. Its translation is CASSQQTRKMNTEAFF.

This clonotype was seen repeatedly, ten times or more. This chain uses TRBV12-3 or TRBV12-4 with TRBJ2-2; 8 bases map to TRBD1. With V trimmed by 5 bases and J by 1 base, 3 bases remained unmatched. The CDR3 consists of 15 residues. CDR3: CASSPTGVNTGELFF. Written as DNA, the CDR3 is TGTGCCAGCAGTCCGACAGGGGTGAACACCGGGGAGCTGTTTTTT.

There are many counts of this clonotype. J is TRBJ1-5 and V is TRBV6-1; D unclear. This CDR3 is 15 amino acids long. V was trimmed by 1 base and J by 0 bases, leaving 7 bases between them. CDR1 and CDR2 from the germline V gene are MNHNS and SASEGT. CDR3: CASSEGVNSNQPQHF. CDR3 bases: TGTGCCAGCAGTGAAGGGGTCAATAGCAATCAGCCCCAGCATTTT.

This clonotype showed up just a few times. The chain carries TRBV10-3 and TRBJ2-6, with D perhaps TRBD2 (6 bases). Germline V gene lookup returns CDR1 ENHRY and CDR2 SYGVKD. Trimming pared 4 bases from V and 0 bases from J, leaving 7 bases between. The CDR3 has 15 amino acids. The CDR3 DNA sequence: TGTGCCATCAGTGCGGGGGTCTCTGGGGCCAACGTCCTGACTTTC. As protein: CAISAGVSGANVLTF.

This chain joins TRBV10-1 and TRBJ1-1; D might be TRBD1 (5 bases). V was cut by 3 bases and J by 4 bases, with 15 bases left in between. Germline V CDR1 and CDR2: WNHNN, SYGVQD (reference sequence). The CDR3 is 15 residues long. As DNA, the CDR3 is TGCGCCAGCAGTGACCTATCGGGGGTCGGCACTGAAGCTTTCTTT. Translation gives CASSDLSGVGTEAFF.

CDR3 loop: CSSNRQGEGDTQYF. The CDR3 DNA reads TGCAGCTCCAATCGACAGGGGGAGGGAGATACGCAGTATTTT. The genes are TRBV20-1 and TRBJ2-3; TRBD1 aligns across 9 bases. CDR1 and CDR2 (germline): DFQATT, SNEGSKA (reference sequence). The CDR3 covers 14 residues.

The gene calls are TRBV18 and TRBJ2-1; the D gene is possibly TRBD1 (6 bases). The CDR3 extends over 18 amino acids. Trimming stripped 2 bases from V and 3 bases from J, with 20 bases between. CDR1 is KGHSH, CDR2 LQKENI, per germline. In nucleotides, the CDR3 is TGTGCCAGCTCACCAGCGGGTTCAAGGACAGACTTCTACAATGAGCAGTTCTTC. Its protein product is CASSPAGSRTDFYNEQFF.

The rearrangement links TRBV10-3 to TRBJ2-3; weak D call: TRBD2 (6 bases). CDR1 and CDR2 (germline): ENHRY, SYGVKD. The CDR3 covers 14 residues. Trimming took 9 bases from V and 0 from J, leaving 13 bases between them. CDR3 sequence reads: CAMGGAASTDTQYF. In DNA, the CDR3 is TGTGCCATGGGGGGAGCGGCTAGCACAGATACGCAGTATTTT.

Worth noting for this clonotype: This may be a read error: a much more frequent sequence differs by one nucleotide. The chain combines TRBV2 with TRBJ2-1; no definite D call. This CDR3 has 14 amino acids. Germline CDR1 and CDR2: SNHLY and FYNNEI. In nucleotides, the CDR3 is TGTGCCACCAGTGATTTGTGTTCCTACAATGAGCAGTTCTTC. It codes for CATSDLCSYNEQFF.

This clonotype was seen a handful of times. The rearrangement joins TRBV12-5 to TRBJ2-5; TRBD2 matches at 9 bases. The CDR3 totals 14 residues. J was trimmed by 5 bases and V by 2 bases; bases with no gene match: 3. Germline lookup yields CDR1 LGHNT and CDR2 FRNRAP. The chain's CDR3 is CASGLWREGETQYF. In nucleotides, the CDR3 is TGTGCTAGTGGTTTGTGGCGGGAGGGGGAGACCCAGTACTTC.

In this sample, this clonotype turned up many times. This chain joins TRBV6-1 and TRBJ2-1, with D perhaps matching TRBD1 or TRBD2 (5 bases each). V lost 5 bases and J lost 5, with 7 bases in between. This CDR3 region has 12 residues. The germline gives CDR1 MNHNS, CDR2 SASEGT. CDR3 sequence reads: CASSRGNNEQFF. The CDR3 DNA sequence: TGTGCCAGCAGTCGGGGCAACAATGAGCAGTTCTTC.

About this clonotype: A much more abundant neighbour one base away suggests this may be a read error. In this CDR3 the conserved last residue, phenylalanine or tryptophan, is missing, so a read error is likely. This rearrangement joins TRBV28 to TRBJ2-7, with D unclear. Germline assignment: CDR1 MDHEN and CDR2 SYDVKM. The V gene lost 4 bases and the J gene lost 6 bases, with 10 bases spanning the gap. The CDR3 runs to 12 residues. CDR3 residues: CASSSLEAEQYL. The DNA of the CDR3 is TGTGCCAGCAGTTCGTTGGAAGCCGAGCAGTACCTC.

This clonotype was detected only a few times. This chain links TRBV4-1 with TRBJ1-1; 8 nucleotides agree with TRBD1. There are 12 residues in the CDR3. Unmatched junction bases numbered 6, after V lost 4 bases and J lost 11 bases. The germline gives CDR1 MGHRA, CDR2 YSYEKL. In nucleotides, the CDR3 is TGCGCCAGCAGCCCAGGGGGCGTAGATGCTTTCTTT. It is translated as CASSPGGVDAFF.